This is a list of T cell receptor beta chains from one sample in a study of CD4 T cells in relation to SARS-CoV-2 and coronaviruses. Profiling relied on immunoSEQ multiplex PCR, and the TCRdb table lists in-frame clones only, not all of them. The sample contains about 21,000 clones, about 80% of which appear only once. No antigen has been identified for these receptors. The sample comprised CD4+ T cells from PBMCs, cultured in vitro. The receptor source for this set is a human donor in good health. Both conserved end residues are part of each CDR3. D genes are given only for firm matches. Size values are once, few and many counts, or a class for expanded clones, and some rows have none.

-,TRBJ2-7,medium-sized,TRBV30,TGTGCCTGGAGTGTACAGGGCAGGGCAACCTACGAGCAGTACTTC,CAWSVQGRATYEQYF
-,TRBJ1-2,few,TRBV2,TGTGCCAGCAGTTCCCAGGGTGGGCAGGGGAATGGCTACACCTTC,CASSSQGGQGNGYTF
-,TRBJ2-1,-,TRBV5-4,TGTGCCAGCAGCTTGGGAGTGGGTGAGCAGTTCTTC,CASSLGVGEQFF
TRBD1,TRBJ2-7,-,TRBV25-1,TGTGCCAGCACCGCCGCGACAGGGGGCTACGTAGCCTCCTACGAGCAGTACTTC,CASTAATGGYVASYEQYF
TRBD1,TRBJ2-7,-,TRBV5-8,TGTGCCAGCAGTCCCTCGGGACAGGGTTTCTACGAGCAGTACTTC,CASSPSGQGFYEQYF
TRBD2,TRBJ2-1,-,TRBV11-2,TGTGCCAGCAGAAGACCCGGGACTAGCGGGACAAGGTTCTTC,CASRRPGTSGTRFF
TRBD2,TRBJ2-1,-,TRBV30,TGTGCCTGGAGTCCCATGGGACTATCTTCTACCTACAATGAGCAGTTCTTC,CAWSPMGLSSTYNEQFF
TRBD1,TRBJ1-4,-,TRBV29-1,TGCAGCGTTAGTACAGGGGGCGGTGAAAAACTGTTTTTT,CSVSTGGGEKLFF
-,TRBJ1-6,-,TRBV6-5,TGTGCCAGCAAGATAACGGGGTCACCCCTCCACTTT,CASKITGSPLHF
-,TRBJ2-7,-,TRBV6-1,TGTGCCAGCAGTGAGGCGTCGGAGCAGTACTTC,CASSEASEQYF
-,TRBJ1-4,-,TRBV3-1/TRBV3-2,TGTGCCAGCAGCCATCCCCAACCGGGGTCAAAACTGTTTTTT,CASSHPQPGSKLFF
TRBD2,TRBJ2-3,-,TRBV7-3,TGTGCCAGCAGTTATAGCGGGAGTAATGCAGATACGCAGTATTTT,CASSYSGSNADTQYF
TRBD2,TRBJ2-5,few,TRBV6-2/TRBV6-3,TGTGCCAGCAGCAGAACTAGCGGGAGTTTGGAGACCCAGTACTTC,CASSRTSGSLETQYF
-,TRBJ2-1,-,TRBV19,TGTGCCAGTAGTACGAACAGGGCTGGAAATGAGCAGTTCTTC,CASSTNRAGNEQFF
TRBD1,TRBJ2-7,-,TRBV5-6,TGTGCCAGCAGCTTTCGGGGGACAGGGGCCTACGAGCAGTACTTC,CASSFRGTGAYEQYF
TRBD2,TRBJ2-3,-,TRBV24-1,TGTGCCACCAGTGACCACGGGACTAGTCTTGCAGATACGCAGTATTTT,CATSDHGTSLADTQYF
TRBD2,TRBJ2-5,-,TRBV24-1,TGTGCCACCAGTGACTCCTATAGCGGGAGTTATCAAGAGACCCAGTACTTC,CATSDSYSGSYQETQYF
TRBD1,TRBJ1-4,few,TRBV9,TGTGCCAGCAGCGCAATGCTCGACAGGGGGCGTGAAAAACTGTTTTTT,CASSAMLDRGREKLFF
-,TRBJ2-5,-,TRBV5-1,TGCGCCAGCAGCTTGGCCACAGGGGGGGGAGAGACCCAGTACTTC,CASSLATGGGETQYF
TRBD1,TRBJ1-5,-,TRBV5-8,TGTGCCAGCAGCTTGGAAGGGGGCAGGAATCAGCCCCAGCATTTT,CASSLEGGRNQPQHF
-,TRBJ1-1,-,TRBV3-1/TRBV3-2,TGTGCCAGCAGCCAAGCTGTAGTAAACACTGAAGCTTTCTTT,CASSQAVVNTEAFF
-,TRBJ2-5,-,TRBV19,TGTGCCAGTAGTACCGGGACAGCGGGGACCCAGTACTTC,CASSTGTAGTQYF
TRBD2,TRBJ2-1,-,TRBV25-1,TGTGCCAGCATGGGGTCGGCGGGAGGGCCGAGATTAGTAAATGAGCAGTTCTTC,CASMGSAGGPRLVNEQFF
-,TRBJ2-5,-,TRBV12-3/TRBV12-4,TGTGCCAGCGGAAACAGGGTCACAGAGACCCAGTACTTC,CASGNRVTETQYF
-,TRBJ2-2,-,TRBV6-6,TGTGCCAGCAGTCAAGGCGGAGGTGCGAACACCGGGGAGCTGTTTTTT,CASSQGGGANTGELFF
-,TRBJ2-1,-,TRBV7-2,TGTGCCAGCAGCTTAGCGGTAACGAACCGGGGTGAGCAGTTCTTC,CASSLAVTNRGEQFF
TRBD2,TRBJ2-1,-,TRBV6-4,TGTGCCAGCAGTGACTCCGGGACTAAAACCTACAATGAGCAGTTCTTC,CASSDSGTKTYNEQFF
TRBD2,TRBJ2-5,-,TRBV11-3,TGTGCCAGCAGCAGCCGGACTAGCGGGAGGGACGAGACCCAGTACTTC,CASSSRTSGRDETQYF
-,TRBJ1-2,-,TRBV14,TGTGCCAGCAGCCAAGTAGACAGGTACTATGGCTACACCTTC,CASSQVDRYYGYTF
-,TRBJ2-3,-,TRBV6-5,TGTGCCAGTGGGGGGACAGGCACAGATACGCAGTATTTT,CASGGTGTDTQYF
-,TRBJ1-2,-,TRBV5-1,TGCGCCAGCAGCTTGGGAACAGGGCTATGGAATGGCTACACCTTC,CASSLGTGLWNGYTF
-,TRBJ2-3,-,TRBV10-3,TGTGCCATCAGTAAGACTGCCTCGGGCACAGATACGCAGTATTTT,CAISKTASGTDTQYF
-,TRBJ2-7,-,TRBV18,TGTGCCAGCTCACTGACTACATACCAGACTGGATCCTACGAGCAGTACTTC,CASSLTTYQTGSYEQYF
-,TRBJ1-5,-,TRBV27,TGTGCCAGCAGTTTCCCCCTTAGTGGTCCGCGGGGCAATCAGCCCCAGCATTTT,CASSFPLSGPRGNQPQHF
-,TRBJ1-6,-,TRBV5-1,TGCGCCAGCAGCCTAGATGATAATTCACCCCTCCACTTT,CASSLDDNSPLHF
-,TRBJ2-7,-,TRBV4-1,TGCGCCAGCAGCCAAGATATCGTGGGGCTAGTCTACGAGCAGTACTTC,CASSQDIVGLVYEQYF
-,TRBJ1-2,-,TRBV19,TGTGCCAGTATTGGGGCAGGGCCCCGGAGGTATGGCTACACCTTC,CASIGAGPRRYGYTF
-,TRBJ1-5,once,TRBV2,TGTGCCAGCAGTGAAGACAGGAGTTTTGGTAGCAATCAGCCCCAGCATTTT,CASSEDRSFGSNQPQHF
-,TRBJ1-1,-,TRBV5-1,TGCGCCAGCAGCATTACAGGGATGGGAACTGAAGCTTTCTTT,CASSITGMGTEAFF
-,TRBJ2-5,-,TRBV5-5,TGTGCCAGCAGCCCCGGACAGACGGAGACCCAGTACTTC,CASSPGQTETQYF
-,TRBJ1-6,-,TRBV10-3,TGTGCCAACCGGGACGGTCGAAATTCACCCCTCCACTTT,CANRDGRNSPLHF
-,TRBJ1-1,-,TRBV28,TGTGCCAGCAGTTTGGTTCAGGGTATGAACACTGAAGCTTTCTTT,CASSLVQGMNTEAFF
-,TRBJ2-7,-,TRBV5-1,TGCGCCAGCAGCTCGATGGGACGGCCCATCGACGAGCAGTACTTC,CASSSMGRPIDEQYF